These 21 T cell receptor beta chains came from one sample sequenced in a study of blood T cell repertoires in COVID-19 (dated by TCRdb to the early 2020s). Libraries were built with the immunoSEQ multiplex PCR assay. TCRdb mirrors the immuneACCESS table, restricted to in-frame sequences. Some clones are absent from its copies; in checked studies, under half trace to an unresolved V gene, and the reason for the others is unknown. A total of more than 95,000 clones appear in this sample, 65% to 80% of them only once. About 6.8% of the sample goes to the ten largest clones. Sequenced sample: peripheral blood. The receptor set was obtained from a man aged 70 or older with acute or convalescent COVID-19.

The chain combines TRBV30 with TRBJ1-2, with a tentative D call TRBD1 (5 bases). The germline gives CDR1 GTSNPN, CDR2 SVGIG (reference sequence). V gave up 0 bases and J gave up 10 bases, with 15 bases separating them. The CDR3 totals 13 residues. The CDR3 is CAWSVGVQVVYTF. In nucleotides, the CDR3 is TGTGCCTGGAGTGTAGGGGTACAGGTTGTCTACACCTTC.

The rearrangement joins TRBV19 to TRBJ2-1, with 8 bases matching TRBD1. The V segment lost 5 bases and the J segment 9 bases; nucleotides outside the gene matches: 9. Germline CDR1 and CDR2: LNHDA and SQIVND (reference sequence). The CDR3 extends over 14 amino acids. CDR3 amino acids: CASSPTGGMGEQFF. DNA of the CDR3: TGTGCCAGTAGTCCTACAGGGGGTATGGGTGAGCAGTTCTTC.

This clone has more than one count but fewer than ten. The chain couples TRBV11-2 to TRBJ2-1; TRBD1 matches at 11 bases. After removal of 6 bases from V and 9 bases from J, the junction contained 10 bases not matched to a gene. CDR1 and CDR2 from the germline V gene are SGHAT and FQNNGV. CDR3 length: 15 residues. CDR3 residues: CASSHTDRGRGEQFF. CDR3 coding DNA: TGTGCCAGCAGTCACACGGACAGGGGGCGGGGTGAGCAGTTCTTC.

This chain connects TRBV5-1 to TRBJ2-1; D gene uncertain. V was clipped by 3 bases and J by 7 bases, with 5 bases between them. This CDR3 spans 11 amino acids. Germline lookup yields CDR1 SGHRS and CDR2 YFSETQ. For the CDR3, the DNA is TGCGCCAGCAGCTCCTTTAATGAGCAGTTCTTC. The encoded protein is CASSSFNEQFF.

This chain joins TRBV2 and TRBJ1-1; TRBD1 might be the D (6 bases). Deletions cut 7 bases from V and 1 base from J, with 16 bases between. Germline V gene sequence: CDR1 SNHLY, CDR2 FYNNEI. The CDR3 totals 15 residues. The CDR3 region is CASKGLGHRNTEAFF. CDR3 nucleotide sequence: TGTGCCAGCAAAGGACTGGGACATAGGAACACTGAAGCTTTCTTT.

The chain uses TRBV7-2 and TRBJ2-1; D possibly corresponds to TRBD1 (7 bases). V dropped 6 bases and J dropped 3 bases, with 12 bases sitting between them. The CDR3 is 14 amino acids. Germline loops: CDR1 SGHTA, CDR2 FQGNSA. The CDR3 sequence: CASSMQGGYNEQFF. In DNA form, the CDR3 reads TGTGCCAGCAGTATGCAGGGGGGCTACAATGAGCAGTTCTTC.

The chain combines TRBV19 with TRBJ1-3; tentatively, D is TRBD1 (5 bases). This CDR3 is built from 15 residues. Trimming cost V 5 bases and J 0 bases, with 11 bases left between them. Germline V lookup: CDR1 LNHDA, CDR2 SQIVND (reference sequence). The CDR3 is CASSGYRPSGNTIYF. CDR3 nucleotide sequence: TGTGCCAGTAGTGGGTACAGGCCCTCTGGAAACACCATATATTTT.

This clone has only one observation. V and J are TRBV28 and TRBJ2-2; 14 nucleotides align to TRBD2. Losses at the gene ends were 6 bases for V and 4 bases for J; bases not matched to a gene: 7. Germline V gene lookup returns CDR1 MDHEN and CDR2 SYDVKM. The CDR3 length is 17 residues. CDR3 loop: CASRGLAGVGPTGELFF. DNA for the CDR3: TGTGCCAGCAGGGGACTAGCGGGAGTGGGGCCCACCGGGGAGCTGTTTTTT.

The rearrangement links TRBV11-3 to TRBJ2-1; TRBD2 aligns across 12 bases. This CDR3 region has 16 residues. V shed 0 bases and J 6 bases; nucleotides not matched to a gene: 3. Germline loops: CDR1 SGHNT, CDR2 YENEEA. The CDR3 nucleotides read TGTGCCAGCAGCTTAGAACTAGCGGGAGGAGGCAATGAGCAGTTCTTC. Amino acid sequence: CASSLELAGGGNEQFF.

The chain links TRBV6-5 to TRBJ1-1; the D is unclear. The CDR3 totals 11 residues. The germline V gene has CDR1 MNHEY and CDR2 SVGAGI. V lost 6 bases, J lost 1 base, and 3 bases lay in between. The DNA of the CDR3 is TGTGCCAGCAGGGCGAACACTGAAGCTTTCTTT. Residues: CASRANTEAFF.

This clone has only one observation. The gene calls are TRBV5-1 and TRBJ2-1, with 15 nucleotides matching TRBD2. Trimming took 5 bases from V and 8 from J; bases not matched to a gene: 2. CDR1 SGHRS and CDR2 YFSETQ come from the germline V gene. This CDR3 contains 14 residues. CDR3 sequence (DNA): TGCGCCAGCAGGGGACTAGCGGGAGGAGATGAGCAGTTCTTC. Protein product: CASRGLAGGDEQFF.

This clone was picked up a small number of times. The V call is TRBV6-1, the J call TRBJ1-6, with 7 bases lining up with TRBD1. CDR3 length: 15 residues. The J segment lost 7 bases and the V segment lost 1 base, leaving 4 bases of the junction unmatched. The germline gives CDR1 MNHNS, CDR2 SASEGT. The CDR3 reads CASSEGQQGNSPLHF. CDR3 DNA: TGTGCCAGCAGTGAAGGACAACAGGGGAATTCACCCCTCCACTTT.

The chain carries TRBV11-2 and TRBJ1-1, with D possibly being TRBD1 (5 bases). This CDR3 is built from 15 residues. Germline values: CDR1 SGHAT, CDR2 FQNNGV. V lost 3 bases and J lost 6, with 17 bases in between. The CDR3 reads CASSFSLTAHAEAFF. In DNA, the CDR3 is TGTGCCAGCAGCTTTTCCCTGACAGCTCATGCTGAAGCTTTCTTT.

The chain carries TRBV11-3 and TRBJ2-3; D is unclear. This CDR3 has 14 amino acids. V was shortened by 3 bases and J by 6 bases, with 13 bases between the two germline ends. CDR1 and CDR2 (germline): SGHNT, YENEEA. CDR3 DNA: TGTGCCAGCAGCTTGGGCGAGATGTCGGATACGCAGTATTTT. It codes for CASSLGEMSDTQYF.

The V call is TRBV11-3, the J call TRBJ1-1, with 11 bases lining up with TRBD1. CDR3 size: 13 residues. Germline V lookup: CDR1 SGHNT, CDR2 YENEEA. V lost 5 bases and J lost 10; bases outside the gene matches: 6. The CDR3, as DNA: TGTGCCAGCAGCCCTGGACAGGGGGCGAGAGCTTTCTTT. Translated, it gives CASSPGQGARAFF.

Only a few counts were recorded for this clone. The chain links TRBV5-4 to TRBJ2-2; TRBD1 might be the D (6 bases). V was cut by 4 bases and J by 10 bases, with 20 bases left in between. Germline V gives CDR1 SGHNT, CDR2 YYREEE (reference sequence). This CDR3 has 15 residues. DNA for the CDR3: TGTGCCAGCAGCGGGACCTCAGGGGTACTCGAGGAGCTGTTTTTT. This sequence encodes CASSGTSGVLEELFF.

This chain links TRBV7-2 with TRBJ1-1; 9 bases line up with TRBD1. Germline lookup yields CDR1 SGHTA and CDR2 FQGNSA. Losses at the gene ends were 5 bases for V and 3 bases for J; bases not matched to a gene: 16. CDR3 length equals 18 residues. The CDR3 sequence: CASSREGQGPLGDTEAFF. Here the CDR3 DNA reads TGTGCCAGCAGCCGGGAGGGACAGGGACCTCTGGGGGACACTGAAGCTTTCTTT.

The rearrangement links TRBV7-2 to TRBJ2-2; tentative D call: TRBD1 (5 bases). CDR1 and CDR2 from the germline V gene are SGHTA and FQGNSA. Trimming stripped 5 bases from V and 4 bases from J, with 14 bases between. The CDR3 has 15 residues. The chain's CDR3 is CASSTLSQVTGELFF. The CDR3 DNA sequence: TGTGCCAGCAGCACCCTATCACAGGTCACCGGGGAGCTGTTTTTT.

The V gene is TRBV6-4, the J gene TRBJ1-2; D remains ambiguous. The length of the CDR3 is 11 residues. V dropped 11 bases and J dropped 8 bases, with 15 bases sitting between them. In germline, CDR1 is MRHNA, CDR2 SNTAGT. CDR3 bases: TGTGCCCTTCCGGGTTCGGGGGGCTACACCTTC. It yields the protein CALPGSGGYTF.

The chain has TRBV30 and TRBJ1-5, with 10 bases matching TRBD1. This CDR3 region has 13 residues. Per the germline V gene, CDR1 is GTSNPN and CDR2 is SVGIG (reference sequence). With V trimmed by 7 bases and J by 6 bases, 6 bases remained unmatched. CDR3 sequence: CALTGGMGQPQHF. The CDR3 bases are TGTGCCTTGACAGGGGGCATGGGTCAGCCCCAGCATTTT.

This clone has only one observation. V is TRBV5-4 and J is TRBJ2-5, with 8 bases lining up with TRBD2. The CDR3 consists of 15 residues. Trimming removed 6 bases from V and 1 base from J; junction bases left unmatched: 8. Germline CDR1 SGHNT, CDR2 YYREEE (reference sequence). The CDR3 reads CASIPGGELQETQYF. Here the CDR3 DNA reads TGTGCCAGCATCCCCGGGGGGGAGCTCCAAGAGACCCAGTACTTC. Together with reference TRBV5-4 and TRBJ2-5, the CDR3 gives the full variable domain: ETGVTQSPTHLIKTRGQQVTLRCSSQSGHNTVSWYQQALGQGPQFIFQYYREEENGRGNFPPRFSGLQFPNYSSELNVNALELDDSALYLCASIPGGELQETQYFGPGTRLLVL.